This TCR beta chain stems from a study of T cells in Graves' hyperthyroidism and ophthalmopathy (dated 2019 in TCRdb). Context from the whole study: Peripheral blood was collected at initial diagnosis, before any treatment. Whether ophthalmopathy could be predicted prospectively was tested in an independent validation cohort made up of approximately 19 hyperthyroidism patients plus 17 patients who later progressed to ophthalmopathy. In addition, the study compared T-cell repertoires in thyroid tissue and in blood from about 6 Graves' hyperthyroidism patients. A discovery cohort of about a hundred patients, approximately 45 with Graves' ophthalmopathy and 55 to 65 with stable Graves' hyperthyroidism, was used to find distinguishing TCR V-J signatures. TCR Vbeta CDR3 sequencing of approximately 140 peripheral blood samples (43 ophthalmopathy, about 74 hyperthyroidism and approximately 17 progressor patients) is reported in the paper. For training and testing, the 100 or so patients in the discovery cohort were randomly divided in a 7:3 ratio. Once sampling was done, hyperthyroidism patients were given methimazole at a starting dose of 30 mg daily, whereas ophthalmopathy patients were given high-dose intravenous methylprednisolone.

In the ophthalmopathy patients, disease was moderately to severely active, with a Clinical Activity Score of 3 or more, a NOSPECS grade of 4 or more, and a duration of less than 3 months. Any patient with an uncontrolled infection, another autoimmune disease, pregnancy or lactation was excluded. Clinical symptoms, serum thyroxine and TRAb, thyroid ultrasound, and orbital computed tomography formed the basis for the diagnoses. PBMCs were separated from approximately 10 ml of fresh peripheral blood using Ficoll-Paque density gradient centrifugation. Total RNA was extracted using Trizol reagent, and RNA quality was assessed on an Agilent 2100 Bioanalyzer. This clonotype was counted ten times or more. The antigen this receptor binds is unknown. Base qualities are missing; no much larger clone stands one base away. V was cut back by 0 bases and J by 4 bases, leaving a gap of 9 bases between them. The CDR3, cysteine through phenylalanine, is 13 amino acids long. Only the CDR3 DNA is retained, 39 bases long and in frame from the first base. CDR1 GTSNPN and CDR2 SVGIG were looked up in the germline V gene (reference sequence).

The TCR beta CDR3 regions were amplified from the RNA transcripts. The TCR CDR3 was subjected to a first round of RT-PCR using the HTBI primer set and the Qiagen OneStep RT-PCR kit. Libraries were constructed in a second round of multiplex PCR, after which size selection and purification were performed. Sequencing of the libraries was done on an Illumina HiSeq2000 using paired-end 100 bp reads. The original pipeline was this. SOAPnuke was used to process the raw data, throwing out any read that contained adapters or uncalled bases, had a mean Phred below 15, or lacked an exact constant-primer or identifier match. High-quality paired reads were merged with COPE v1.2.5, and unique nucleotide sequences were defined as clonotypes. MiTCR v1.1 was used to align clonotypes to the IMGT TRBV, TRBD and TRBJ reference segments. The analysis was restricted to V-J combinations with a frequency above 0.0001, which together covered roughly 99% of the repertoires. A TCS score was defined as the ratio of F50 (clonal expansion) to E x V (chaos), with BLOSUM62-based TCRdist applied between CDR3 peptides within each V-J. Welch's t-statistics and random forest reduced around 550 V-J features to 10 to 15, which were used in a naive Bayes classifier (R e1071). TCRdb trimmed public reads at Q25 via fastp, called clones via MiXCR and kept in-frame beta chains. Under each unique CDR3 protein, matching rows form one entry showing the most common genes and DNA. TCRdb's processing, not the study's, gives the V and J calls here. This sample holds about 410,000 distinct CDR3 sequences; roughly 15% were observed only once. Around a fifth of the sample lies in the top ten.

Overall study outcomes, separate from this receptor: In validation, the model predicted progression to ophthalmopathy a median of 6.5 months before onset, with about 71% sensitivity and about 72% specificity. Sample size was not statistically predetermined, and investigators were not blinded to group allocation. Ophthalmopathy was separated from stable hyperthyroidism by a 13 V-J signature model, with just over 85% sensitivity and roughly 84% specificity obtained in cross-validation and 80%/75% obtained in testing. Most expanded thyroid clonotypes (frequency above 0.001) were also detected in blood, a finding suggesting that blood repertoires may reflect thyroid immune responses.

The rearrangement joined TRBV30 to TRBJ1-1; the D segment could be TRBD1, given 5 matching bases. This receptor was taken from a woman in her 30s with Graves' ophthalmopathy. Specimen: blood. The CDR3: CAWSVRGSTEAFF. The bases are TGTGCCTGGAGTGTAAGGGGATCCACTGAAGCTTTCTTT.